A selection of T cell receptor beta chains follows, all from one sample in a study of cytomegalovirus exposure and HLA in healthy donors. Repertoires were generated with immunoSEQ multiplex PCR, while TCRdb's copy carries only in-frame clones and drops some. The sample carries fewer than 250,000 clones, approximately 75% recorded once. The sequenced material came from PBMCs. The receptors were gathered from a man aged 25-45 years in good health and CMV-seropositive. CDR3s include the opening cysteine and the closing phenylalanine or tryptophan. D genes are given only for firm matches. Some rows mark clone size as missing; the rest say once, few, many or name a class of expanded clone.

abundance	d_gene	v_gene	j_gene	CDR3aa	CDR3nt
.	.	TRBV5-4	TRBJ2-1	CASSQRWSQEDNEQFF	TGTGCCAGCAGCCAAAGATGGTCGCAGGAGGACAATGAGCAGTTCTTC
.	TRBD2	TRBV7-2	TRBJ2-1	CASSNPLAGTNEQFF	TGTGCCAGCAGTAACCCCCTAGCGGGGACCAATGAGCAGTTCTTC
.	.	TRBV11-2	TRBJ1-6	CASSLARNSPLHF	TGTGCCAGCAGCTTAGCGAGGAATTCACCCCTCCACTTT
.	TRBD2	TRBV28	TRBJ2-3	CASNKAGSTDTQYF	TGTGCCAGCAACAAAGCGGGAAGCACAGATACGCAGTATTTT
.	.	TRBV6-4	TRBJ2-3	CASSPQGSTDTQYF	TGTGCCAGCAGCCCTCAGGGTTCCACAGATACGCAGTATTTT
.	.	TRBV28	TRBJ2-1	CASKMGAYSGEQFF	TGTGCCAGCAAAATGGGGGCCTACAGCGGTGAGCAGTTCTTC
.	.	TRBV28	TRBJ2-7	CASSLDSYYEQYF	TGTGCCAGCAGTTTGGACAGCTACTACGAGCAGTACTTC
.	TRBD1	TRBV7-2	TRBJ2-7	CASSDGTGGGYEQYF	TGTGCCAGCAGCGACGGGACAGGGGGCGGGTACGAGCAGTACTTC
.	.	TRBV19	TRBJ1-4	CASSTPTSGNEKLFF	TGTGCCAGTAGTACCCCGACTTCGGGTAATGAAAAACTGTTTTTT
.	.	TRBV2	TRBJ1-1	CASKLDRNTEAFF	TGTGCCAGCAAGTTGGACAGGAACACTGAAGCTTTCTTT
.	.	TRBV7-2	TRBJ2-7	CASSPLGGPAYEQYF	TGTGCCAGCAGCCCCTTGGGTGGGCCCGCCTACGAGCAGTACTTC
once	TRBD2	TRBV2	TRBJ2-1	CASKLLAVNEQFF	TGTGCCAGCAAGTTACTAGCGGTCAATGAGCAGTTCTTC
.	.	TRBV19	TRBJ1-2	CASSRGGESGYTF	TGTGCCAGTAGTAGAGGGGGGGAGAGTGGCTACACCTTC
.	.	TRBV7-9	TRBJ1-2	CASSLGGGSDGYTF	TGTGCCAGCTCCCTCGGGGGGGGGTCTGATGGCTACACCTTC
few	TRBD1	TRBV30	TRBJ1-1	CAGQGLAFF	TGTGCCGGACAGGGTTTAGCTTTCTTT
few	.	TRBV28	TRBJ2-5	CASSPTFGKGGMWSETQYF	TGTGCCAGCAGTCCAACCTTCGGCAAGGGAGGAATGTGGTCAGAGACCCAGTACTTC
.	TRBD2	TRBV7-3	TRBJ2-7	CASSFGTTYEQYF	TGTGCCAGCAGCTTTGGGACTACCTACGAGCAGTACTTC
.	TRBD1	TRBV18	TRBJ2-6	CASTQRQGAGGANVLTF	TGTGCCAGCACACAACGACAGGGGGCTGGTGGGGCCAACGTCCTGACTTTC
.	.	TRBV19	TRBJ1-4	CASSMREKLFF	TGTGCCAGTAGTATGAGGGAGAAACTGTTTTTT
.	.	TRBV28	TRBJ1-2	CASRLSGSPTPYGYTF	TGTGCCAGCAGATTATCAGGGTCTCCGACACCCTATGGCTACACCTTC
.	TRBD2	TRBV7-9	TRBJ2-2	CASSLDTPGLAGELWELFF	TGTGCCAGCAGCTTAGACACCCCGGGACTAGCGGGGGAATTGTGGGAGCTGTTTTTT
.	.	TRBV18	TRBJ2-6	CASSPPGGKGSSDSGANVLTF	TGTGCCAGCTCACCACCGGGGGGAAAGGGTTCGTCTGACTCTGGGGCCAACGTCCTGACTTTC
.	TRBD2	TRBV30	TRBJ2-4	CAWSVRGTRSIQYF	TGTGCCTGGAGTGTACGAGGGACTAGGAGCATTCAGTACTTC
.	TRBD1	TRBV2	TRBJ2-5	CASSWQGDGRETQYF	TGTGCCAGCAGTTGGCAGGGGGACGGGCGTGAGACCCAGTACTTC
.	TRBD1	TRBV27	TRBJ2-7	CASSPGTGGLSYEQYF	TGTGCCAGCAGTCCAGGGACAGGGGGACTCTCCTACGAGCAGTACTTC
once	.	TRBV11-3	TRBJ2-5	CASSIGQSETQYF	TGTGCCAGCAGCATCGGACAAAGCGAGACCCAGTACTTC
once	TRBD1	TRBV11-2	TRBJ1-5	CASSPGTGEQPQHF	TGTGCCAGCAGCCCAGGGACAGGGGAGCAGCCCCAGCATTTT
medium-sized	TRBD1	TRBV4-2	TRBJ2-5	CATKTGSEGTQYF	TGTGCCACCAAGACAGGGTCAGAAGGGACCCAGTACTTC
few	.	TRBV23-1	TRBJ2-1	CASHISGFQVAYNEQFF	TGCGCCTCCCACATATCAGGGTTCCAAGTAGCCTACAATGAGCAGTTCTTC
.	.	TRBV27	TRBJ2-7	CASSFGDTGEQYF	TGTGCCAGCAGTTTTGGCGACACGGGAGAGCAGTACTTC
.	TRBD2	TRBV7-2	TRBJ2-4	CASSLSRLAGGKDIQYF	TGTGCCAGCAGCTTATCAAGACTAGCGGGAGGGAAAGACATTCAGTACTTC
once	TRBD2	TRBV4-3	TRBJ2-3	CASSQEAGPGGDTQYF	TGCGCCAGCAGCCAAGAAGCGGGGCCGGGAGGAGATACGCAGTATTTT
once	TRBD2	TRBV19	TRBJ2-1	CASSKRGGTSGTYNEQFF	TGTGCCAGTAGTAAAAGGGGGGGGACTAGCGGGACCTACAATGAGCAGTTCTTC
once	.	TRBV28	TRBJ1-5	CASSEGQGVQPQHF	TGTGCCAGCAGTGAAGGACAAGGGGTCCAGCCCCAGCATTTT
.	.	TRBV13	TRBJ1-1	CASSSRGEQNTEAFF	TGTGCCAGCAGCTCCCGGGGGGAACAGAACACTGAAGCTTTCTTT
.	.	TRBV18	TRBJ2-4	CASSSPTGIFRNIQYF	TGTGCCAGCTCATCACCAACAGGGATATTCCGAAACATTCAGTACTTC